Each of the 25 T cell receptor beta chains below was sequenced from the same sample in a study of CD8 T cells in cerebrospinal fluid in Alzheimer's disease (TCRdb year 2020). Receptor amplification or capture employed 10x single-cell sequencing. Reads for this sample came from a NextSeq 550. TCRdb reprocessed the raw reads; every CDR3 protein sequence is a single record, and DNA is not supplied. Per the sample table, the count is about 1,100 distinct CDR3 sequences. The biggest ten clones account for roughly 8% of the sample. The specimen sequenced was cerebrospinal fluid. Receptor source: a human donor in good health.

This clonotype is deemed medium-sized by its frequency. CDR3 region: CASSLGSGAEFNQPQHF. V is TRBV5-8 and J is TRBJ1-5; TCRdb lists TRBD1, though no DNA is available to test this call. This CDR3 has 17 amino acids. CDR1 is SGHTS and CDR2 is YDEGEE in the germline V gene.

This clonotype is called large (0.1 to 1%) based on its frequency. This sequence joins TRBV5-1 and TRBJ1-1; the D call from TCRdb, TRBD1, cannot be confirmed without DNA. There are 17 residues in the CDR3. Germline V CDR1 and CDR2: SGHRS, YFSETQ. CDR3 in amino acids: CASSLGEQGGLNTEAFF. The full variable domain, completed using reference TRBV5-1 and TRBJ1-1, is KAGVTQTPRYLIKTRGQQVTLSCSPISGHRSVSWYQQTPGQGLQFLFEYFSETQRNKGNFPGRFSGRQFSNSRSEMNVSTLELGDSALYLCASSLGEQGGLNTEAFFGQGTRLTVV.

This clonotype is deemed large by its frequency. The chain joins TRBV5-1 to TRBJ2-3; as DNA is missing, the TRBD2 call by TCRdb cannot be tested. The germline CDR1 and CDR2 sequences are SGHRS and YFSETQ. The CDR3 has 17 residues. The CDR3 reads CASSLKKSGGITDTQYF.

The chain is built from TRBV3-1 and TRBJ2-1. This CDR3 region has 15 residues. The germline CDR1 and CDR2 sequences are LGHDT and YNNKEL (reference sequence). This CDR3 reads CASSQDFASNSEQFF.

This clonotype is classed as medium-sized by frequency. This chain connects TRBV28 to TRBJ1-1. The CDR3 sequence is 14 residues long. From germline, CDR1 is MDHEN and CDR2 SYDVKM. The CDR3: CASSFRVEGTEAFF.

Frequency places this clonotype as medium-sized (0.01 to 0.1%). This chain joins TRBV20-1 and TRBJ2-7; the D gene TCRdb calls, TRBD2, cannot be checked with no DNA. Germline V gene sequence: CDR1 DFQATT, CDR2 SNEGSKA (reference sequence). The CDR3 is 17 amino acids. CDR3 sequence reads: CSASVAGGSYSSYEQYF.

Measured by frequency, this clonotype is medium-sized. The chain has TRBV5-1 and TRBJ2-2; TCRdb indicates TRBD1, and absent DNA this call remains unverified. The germline V gene has CDR1 SGHRS and CDR2 YFSETQ. The CDR3 is 17 residues long. CDR3 protein: CASSLAGRGANTGELFF.

The V gene is TRBV19, the J gene TRBJ1-1. The length of the CDR3 is 15 residues. Per the germline V gene, CDR1 is LNHDA and CDR2 is SQIVND (reference sequence). CDR3 amino acids: CASSTPGESNTEAFF.

This clonotype is deemed medium-sized by its frequency. CDR3 loop: CASSYMSGGRETQYF. V is TRBV6-5 and J is TRBJ2-5; TCRdb proposes TRBD1, but this gene call is untestable without DNA. The CDR3 totals 15 residues. Germline CDR1 is MNHEY and CDR2 is SVGAGI.

Frequency places this clonotype as large. J is TRBJ2-7 and V is TRBV7-2. The CDR3 is 14 amino acids. Per the germline V gene, CDR1 is SGHTA and CDR2 is FQGNSA. CDR3 protein: CASSLGGRPYEQYF.

Frequency places this clonotype as medium-sized (0.01 to 0.1%). V gene TRBV6-6 combines with J gene TRBJ2-7. The CDR3 spans 13 residues. Germline CDR1 is MNHNY and CDR2 is SVGAGI (reference sequence). The CDR3 sequence is CASSFGTYYEQYF.

According to its frequency, this clonotype is medium-sized. This chain connects TRBV14 to TRBJ1-1. Germline loops: CDR1 SGHDN, CDR2 FVKESK. The length of the CDR3 is 13 residues. The CDR3: CASSQDVVTEAFF.

V usage is TRBV28 and J usage is TRBJ2-1. This CDR3 spans 14 amino acids. The germline V gene encodes CDR1 MDHEN and CDR2 SYDVKM. The chain's CDR3 is CASSDHISYNEQFF.

Judged by frequency, this clonotype is large. This chain connects TRBV20-1 to TRBJ2-3; TCRdb picks TRBD2, but there is no DNA to check that call. The germline gives CDR1 DFQATT, CDR2 SNEGSKA (reference sequence). The CDR3 has 15 amino acids. CDR3 residues: CSASQAGGPADTQYF.

The chain employs TRBV5-1 and TRBJ1-6; checking the TCRdb D call of TRBD1 is not possible without DNA. Germline assignment: CDR1 SGHRS and CDR2 YFSETQ. This CDR3 is built from 16 residues. The CDR3 here is CASSLVGSGYNSPLHF.

According to its frequency, this clonotype is medium-sized. The genes are TRBV2 and TRBJ1-1; the D call of TRBD1 rests on TCRdb alone, since no DNA is present to check it. Germline V CDR1 and CDR2: SNHLY, FYNNEI. This CDR3 comprises 13 residues. Here the CDR3 reads CASSPPQQSEAFF.

Judged by frequency, this clonotype is large. This chain links TRBV20-1 with TRBJ2-2; TCRdb proposes TRBD1, but this gene call is untestable without DNA. CDR1 and CDR2 from the germline V gene are DFQATT and SNEGSKA (reference sequence). The CDR3 has 15 amino acids. The CDR3 region is CSARGFDRNTGELFF.

This clonotype is classed as medium-sized by frequency. The J gene is TRBJ1-1, the V gene TRBV7-8. The CDR3 spans 13 residues. In germline, CDR1 is SGHVS, CDR2 FQNEAQ. This CDR3 reads CASSLVVNTEAFF.

This clonotype is called medium-sized (0.01 to 0.1%) based on its frequency. The chain has TRBV12-3 or TRBV12-4 and TRBJ2-1; lacking DNA, the TRBD2 call made by TCRdb goes unchecked. The CDR3 runs to 16 residues. The CDR3 here is CASSSGLAGANNEQFF.

J is TRBJ2-2 and V is TRBV19; TCRdb calls TRBD2, which cannot be checked without DNA. The CDR3 totals 15 residues. Looked up from germline, CDR1 is LNHDA and CDR2 is SQIVND (reference sequence). CDR3 amino acids: CASLGGIVNTGELFF.

V is TRBV4-2 and J is TRBJ1-5; the D gene TCRdb calls, TRBD1, cannot be checked with no DNA. The CDR3 is 18 residues long. The germline V gene has CDR1 LGHNA and CDR2 YNFKEQ. The CDR3 region is CASSQDGDTGENYQPQHF.

This clonotype is called medium-sized based on its frequency. J is TRBJ2-6 and V is TRBV11-3. There are 15 residues in the CDR3. Germline-derived CDR1 and CDR2 are SGHNT and YENEEA. CDR3 residues: CASIRTHSGANVLTF. The full variable domain, in which reference TRBV11-3 and TRBJ2-6 provide the parts outside the CDR3, is EAGVVQSPRYKIIEKKQPVAFWCNPISGHNTLYWYLQNLGQGPELLIRYENEEAVDDSQLPKDRFSAERLKGVDSTLKIQPAELGDSAVYLCASIRTHSGANVLTFGAGSRLTVL.

This clonotype registers large by frequency. The chain has TRBV7-6 and TRBJ2-1; the TCRdb D gene call, TRBD2, has no DNA to confirm it. Germline V gene lookup returns CDR1 SGHVS and CDR2 FNYEAQ. The CDR3 contains 12 residues. CDR3 residues: CASSRGNNEQFF.

This clonotype is deemed medium-sized by its frequency. The rearrangement joins TRBV27 to TRBJ2-5; without DNA, the TCRdb call of TRBD1 cannot be checked. The CDR3 is made up of 14 amino acids. Germline V lookup: CDR1 MNHEY, CDR2 SMNVEV (reference sequence). The CDR3: CASSQGTPPETQYF.

This clonotype is classed as medium-sized by frequency. This rearrangement joins TRBV9 to TRBJ2-1; with no DNA, the TCRdb D assignment of TRBD2 cannot be verified. CDR3 length: 19 amino acids. Looked up from germline, CDR1 is SGDLS and CDR2 is YYNGEE. The CDR3 spells CASSVGRGAGGLSYNEQFF.